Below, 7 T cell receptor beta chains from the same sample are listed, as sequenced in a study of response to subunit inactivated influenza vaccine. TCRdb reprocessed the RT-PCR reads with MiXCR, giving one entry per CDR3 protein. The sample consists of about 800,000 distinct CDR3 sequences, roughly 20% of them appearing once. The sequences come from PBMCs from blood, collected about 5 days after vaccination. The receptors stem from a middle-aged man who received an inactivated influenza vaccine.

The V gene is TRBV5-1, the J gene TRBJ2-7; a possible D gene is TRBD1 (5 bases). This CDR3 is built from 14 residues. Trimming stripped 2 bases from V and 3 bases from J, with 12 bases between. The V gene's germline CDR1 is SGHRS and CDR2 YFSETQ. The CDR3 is CASSFAGQDYEQYF. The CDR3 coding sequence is TGCGCCAGCAGCTTCGCTGGACAAGACTACGAGCAGTACTTC. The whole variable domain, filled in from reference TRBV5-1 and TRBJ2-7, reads KAGVTQTPRYLIKTRGQQVTLSCSPISGHRSVSWYQQTPGQGLQFLFEYFSETQRNKGNFPGRFSGRQFSNSRSEMNVSTLELGDSALYLCASSFAGQDYEQYFGPGTRLTVT.

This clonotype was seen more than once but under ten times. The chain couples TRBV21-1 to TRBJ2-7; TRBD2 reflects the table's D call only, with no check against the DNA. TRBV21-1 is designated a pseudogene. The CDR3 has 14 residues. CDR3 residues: CASSKGRYGDEQYF. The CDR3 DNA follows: TGTGCCAGCAGCAAAGGGAGGTACGGGGACGAGCAGTACTTC.

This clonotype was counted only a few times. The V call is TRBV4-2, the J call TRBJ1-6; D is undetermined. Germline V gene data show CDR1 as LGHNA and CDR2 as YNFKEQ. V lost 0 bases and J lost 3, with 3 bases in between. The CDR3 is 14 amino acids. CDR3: CASSQEFYNSPLHF. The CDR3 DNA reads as TGTGCCAGCAGCCAAGAGTTCTATAATTCACCCCTCCACTTT.

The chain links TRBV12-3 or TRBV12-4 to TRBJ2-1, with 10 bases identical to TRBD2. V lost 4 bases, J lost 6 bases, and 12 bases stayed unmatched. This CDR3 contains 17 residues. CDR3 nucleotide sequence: TGTGCCAGCAGTTCCCAGGCTAGCGGGAGTGCGCGCAATGAGCAGTTCTTC. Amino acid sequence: CASSSQASGSARNEQFF.

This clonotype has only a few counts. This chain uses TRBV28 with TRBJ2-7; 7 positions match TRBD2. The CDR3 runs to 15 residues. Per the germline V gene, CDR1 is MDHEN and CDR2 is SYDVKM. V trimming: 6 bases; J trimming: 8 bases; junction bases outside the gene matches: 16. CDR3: CASSPGEGLRMKQYF. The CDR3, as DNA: TGTGCCAGCAGCCCGGGGGAGGGACTTCGCATGAAGCAGTACTTC.

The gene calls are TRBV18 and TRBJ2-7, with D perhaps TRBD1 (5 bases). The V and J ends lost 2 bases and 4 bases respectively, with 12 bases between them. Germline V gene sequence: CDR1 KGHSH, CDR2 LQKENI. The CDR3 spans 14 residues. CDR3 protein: CASSPTQGRYEQYF. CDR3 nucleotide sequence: TGTGCCAGCTCACCAACGCAGGGTAGATACGAGCAGTACTTC.

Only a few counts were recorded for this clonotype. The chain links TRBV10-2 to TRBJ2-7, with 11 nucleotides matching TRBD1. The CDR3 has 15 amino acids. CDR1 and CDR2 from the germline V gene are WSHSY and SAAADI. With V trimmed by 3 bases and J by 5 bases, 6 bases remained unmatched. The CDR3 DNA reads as TGCGCCAGCAGTGAAAGGGACAGGGGGTTGCACGAGCAGTACTTC. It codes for CASSERDRGLHEQYF.